This TCR beta chain is from a study of beta chain features in type 1 diabetes. General study results and limits: Since sequencing was performed on cDNA, cells with high TCR expression could be over-represented.

Concerning this clone itself: Its antigen is still unknown.

Expressed TCRB transcripts were sequenced, since all the RNA that had been isolated was reverse transcribed. The average output of naive, central memory and regulatory T cell samples was approximately 3.6 million reads. Sequencing used immunoSEQ multiplex PCR; TCRdb keeps in-frame clones, though not all of them. This sample has 350,000 to 450,000 clones; around 15% occur once, and the top ten carry 0.019%. A sort by CD45RO/CCR7/CD25/CD127/CD95/CD27 yielded CD4+ naive, central memory, regulatory and stem cell-like memory cells. Trimming took 4 bases from V and 8 from J; bases not matched to a gene: 10. Germline lookup yields CDR1 GTSNPN and CDR2 SVGIG (reference sequence). This CDR3 is built from 16 residues.

The specimen sequenced was naive CD4+ T cells from blood. The clonotype was recovered from a woman aged 18-29 years in good health. The V gene is TRBV30, the J gene TRBJ2-1; TRBD2 agrees at 14 bases. CDR3 sequence: CAWTPRTSGRMDEQFF. The CDR3 coding sequence is TGTGCCTGGACTCCTAGGACTAGCGGGAGGATGGATGAGCAGTTCTTC.